The entry that follows covers one TCR beta chain sequence. V lost 1 base to trimming and J lost 4 bases, with 7 bases between them. The CDR3 sequence is 13 residues long. Germline V CDR1 and CDR2: SGHTA, FQGTGA. These data belong to a study of blood T cell repertoires in COVID-19. Looking at the study overall: Samples came from the United States, Italy and Spain, spanning acute and convalescent COVID-19. T cells, B-cell-depleted T cells, or PBMCs provided the cDNA or gDNA that served as material.

Original handling: Amplifying reference gene primers gave estimates of nucleated cell counts. The repertoire was sequenced with immunoSEQ multiplex PCR; TCRdb's copy has only in-frame clones and lacks some. Clonal size and the V and J genes are those of that table, whereas D and trimming came from the DNA. The sample records around 300,000 clones, about 89% being singletons. The clonotype comes from a man in his fifties with acute or convalescent COVID-19. The chain is built from TRBV7-3 and TRBJ1-1, with no clear D. The sequencing input was peripheral blood. Here the CDR3 reads CASSLSGLTEAFF. The CDR3 bases are TGTGCCAGCAGCTTAAGCGGGCTCACTGAAGCTTTCTTT.